The rows below give T cell receptor beta chains drawn from one sample of a study of glioma-infiltrating T cells after dendritic cell vaccination. This table comes from immunoSEQ multiplex PCR, and its TCRdb copy is limited to in-frame clones, with some not included. There are around 97,000 clones in the sample; 80% to 90% occur only once, and around 12% lies in the top ten. This specimen consisted of blood, obtained before dendritic cell vaccination. Receptor source: a human donor with glioblastoma. CDR3s include the opening cysteine and the closing phenylalanine or tryptophan. D genes are given only for firm matches. The size field is filled for only some rows; it gives once, few, many or a size class.

d_call	clone_size	j_call	v_call	cdr3_nt	cdr3_aa
-	-	TRBJ2-1	TRBV27	TGTGCCAGCAGTTTACGTGAGCAGTTCTTC	CASSLREQFF
-	once	TRBJ2-3	TRBV21-1	TGTGCCAGGCAGACTAGCGGGCGAAACACAGATACGCAGTATTTT	CARQTSGRNTDTQYF
-	once	TRBJ1-6	TRBV5-1	TGCGCCAGCAGCTTGGACAGCAAAAATTCACCCCTCCACTTT	CASSLDSKNSPLHF
TRBD2	-	TRBJ2-7	TRBV6-5	TGTGCCAGCACCACCCTAGCGGGGGCGTTCCACGAGCAGTACTTC	CASTTLAGAFHEQYF
-	once	TRBJ2-7	TRBV6-5	TGTGCCAGCAGTTACCGGGGGACCGAGTACGAGCAGTACTTC	CASSYRGTEYEQYF
-	-	TRBJ1-2	TRBV2	TGTGCCACCATCACGGCGGGACTCCACTATGGCTACACCTTC	CATITAGLHYGYTF
TRBD1	few	TRBJ1-4	TRBV11-3	TGTGCCAGCAGCTCCGGGACAGGGGGTAATGAAAAACTGTTTTTT	CASSSGTGGNEKLFF
-	-	TRBJ1-1	TRBV7-2	TGTGCCAGCAGCTTAGATCCGGGATTGAACACTGAAGCTTTCTTT	CASSLDPGLNTEAFF
-	-	TRBJ1-2	TRBV6-5	TGTGCCAGCAGTTACGGCGGTCATTCCGGCTACACCTTC	CASSYGGHSGYTF
-	-	TRBJ2-5	TRBV10-2	TGCGCCAGCAGTGATTCCCGAGAAGAGACCCAGTACTTC	CASSDSREETQYF
TRBD1	-	TRBJ1-1	TRBV19	TGTGCCAGTAGTAGCCGAGGGACAGAAAACACTGAAGCTTTCTTT	CASSSRGTENTEAFF
TRBD1	-	TRBJ1-1	TRBV5-1	TGCGCCAGCAGCTACGGACAGGGAAAAGCTTTCTTT	CASSYGQGKAFF
-	-	TRBJ1-5	TRBV5-5	TGTGCCAGCAGCTCCCAGGGGTGGACAGGCAATCAGCCCCAGCATTTT	CASSSQGWTGNQPQHF
-	-	TRBJ2-7	TRBV20-1	TGCAGTGCCGATCGAGGGTACTTC	CSADRGYF
TRBD1	-	TRBJ1-2	TRBV4-1	TGCGCCAGCAGCCCGCTGGGACAGCGCTCGGGTGGCTACACCTTC	CASSPLGQRSGGYTF
TRBD1	few	TRBJ1-3	TRBV30	TGTGCCTGGAGTGTTCCCTCCGGGACAGGGGGTGGAAACACCATATATTTT	CAWSVPSGTGGGNTIYF
-	-	TRBJ2-7	TRBV27	TGTGCCAGCAGTTTACGGAGCCGCACCTACGAGCAGTACTTC	CASSLRSRTYEQYF
TRBD2	-	TRBJ2-5	TRBV4-1	TGCGCCAGCAGCCTCCCAGAGCGGGGGGTCCGAGAGACCCAGTACTTC	CASSLPERGVRETQYF
TRBD2	-	TRBJ2-1	TRBV7-8	TGTGCCAGCGGCAGGACTAGCGGGGGTCTGTCCTACAATGAGCAGTTCTTC	CASGRTSGGLSYNEQFF
-	once	TRBJ2-3	TRBV9	TGTGCCAGCAGCCCCTTAGGGGGGGGCACAGATACGCAGTATTTT	CASSPLGGGTDTQYF
-	-	TRBJ1-1	TRBV5-1	TGCGCCAGCAGCTTAGGGGCCACGACGTCAGGCACTGAAGCTTTCTTT	CASSLGATTSGTEAFF
-	-	TRBJ1-2	TRBV7-9	TGTGCCAGCAGCTTAGGGGGCCGGGACTATGGCTACACCTTC	CASSLGGRDYGYTF
-	-	TRBJ2-5	TRBV30	TGTGCCTGGGATCGACGGGGTGGTGAGACCCAGTACTTC	CAWDRRGGETQYF